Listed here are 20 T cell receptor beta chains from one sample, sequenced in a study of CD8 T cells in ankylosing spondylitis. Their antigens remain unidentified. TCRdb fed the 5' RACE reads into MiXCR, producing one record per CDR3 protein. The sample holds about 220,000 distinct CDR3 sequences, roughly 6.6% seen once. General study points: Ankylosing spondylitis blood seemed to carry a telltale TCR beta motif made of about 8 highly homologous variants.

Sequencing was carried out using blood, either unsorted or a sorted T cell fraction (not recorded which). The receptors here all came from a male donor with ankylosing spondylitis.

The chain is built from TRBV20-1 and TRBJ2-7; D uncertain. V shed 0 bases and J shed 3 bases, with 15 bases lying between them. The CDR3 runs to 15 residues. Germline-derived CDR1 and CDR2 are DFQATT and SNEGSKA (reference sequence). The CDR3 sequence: CSARDSGTSYYEQYF. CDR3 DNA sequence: TGCAGTGCTAGAGATTCCGGCACGTCTTACTACGAGCAGTACTTC.

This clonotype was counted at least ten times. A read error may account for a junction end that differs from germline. The CDR3 protein is CASRQASGGAVDTQYF. CDR3 in DNA: TGTGCCAGCAGGCAAGCTAGCGGGGGGGCGGTAGATACGCAGTATTTT. The chain links TRBV4-2 to TRBJ2-3; 12 bases line up with TRBD2. This CDR3 is built from 16 residues. Germline values: CDR1 LGHNA, CDR2 YNFKEQ.

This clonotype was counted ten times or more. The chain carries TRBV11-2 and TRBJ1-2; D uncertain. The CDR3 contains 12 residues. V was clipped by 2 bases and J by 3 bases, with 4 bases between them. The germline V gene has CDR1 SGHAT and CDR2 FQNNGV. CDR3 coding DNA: TGTGCCAGCAGCTTAACCCACTATGGCTACACCTTC. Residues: CASSLTHYGYTF.

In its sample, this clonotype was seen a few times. The CDR3 sequence is CASSKSGSTNTQYF. DNA for the CDR3: TGTGCCAGCAGTAAGTCGGGCAGCACCAATACGCAGTATTTT. The V call is TRBV5-5, the J call TRBJ2-3; D unclear. The CDR3 is 14 amino acids. CDR1 SGHKS and CDR2 YYEKEE come from the germline V gene (reference sequence). Trimming shortened V by 5 bases and J by 7 bases, and 17 bases separated the two germline ends.

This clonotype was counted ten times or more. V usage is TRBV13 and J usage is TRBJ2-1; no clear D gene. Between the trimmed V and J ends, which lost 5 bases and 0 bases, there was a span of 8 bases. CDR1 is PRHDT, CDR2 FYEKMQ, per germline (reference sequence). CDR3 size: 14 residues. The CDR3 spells CASSQASSYNEQFF. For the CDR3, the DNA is TGTGCCAGCAGCCAAGCGAGCTCCTACAATGAGCAGTTCTTC.

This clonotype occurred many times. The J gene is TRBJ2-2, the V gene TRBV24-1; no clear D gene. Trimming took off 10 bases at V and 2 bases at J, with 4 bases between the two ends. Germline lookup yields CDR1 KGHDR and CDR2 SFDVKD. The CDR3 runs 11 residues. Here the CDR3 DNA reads TGTGCCACTTACAACACCGGGGAGCTGTTTTTT. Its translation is CATYNTGELFF.

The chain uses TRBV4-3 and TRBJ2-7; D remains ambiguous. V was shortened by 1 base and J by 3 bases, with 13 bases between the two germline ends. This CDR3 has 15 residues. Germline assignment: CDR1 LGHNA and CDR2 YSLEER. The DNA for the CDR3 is TGCGCCAGCAGCCAAGCTCGCGGATTAAACTACGAGCAGTACTTC. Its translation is CASSQARGLNYEQYF.

CDR3 residues: CASSYGGRETQYF. The CDR3 DNA is TGTGCCAGCAGTTACGGGGGTCGGGAGACCCAGTACTTC. The gene calls are TRBV6-6 and TRBJ2-5; D possibly matches TRBD1 or TRBD2 (5 bases each). V was shortened by 2 bases and J by 5 bases, with 9 bases between the two germline ends. There are 13 residues in the CDR3. Germline assignment: CDR1 MNHNY and CDR2 SVGAGI (reference sequence).

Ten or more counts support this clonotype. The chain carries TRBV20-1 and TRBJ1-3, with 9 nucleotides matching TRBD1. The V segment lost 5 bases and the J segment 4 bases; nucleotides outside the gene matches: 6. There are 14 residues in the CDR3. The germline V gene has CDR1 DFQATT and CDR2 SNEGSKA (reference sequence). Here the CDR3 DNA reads TGCAGTGCTCCGGGACAGGGATCCGGAAACACCATATATTTT. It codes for CSAPGQGSGNTIYF.

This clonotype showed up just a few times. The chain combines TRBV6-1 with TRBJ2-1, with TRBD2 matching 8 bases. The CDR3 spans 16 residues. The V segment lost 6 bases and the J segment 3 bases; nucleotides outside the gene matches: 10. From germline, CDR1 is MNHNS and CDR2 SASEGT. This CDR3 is CASSQQSGGFYNEQFF. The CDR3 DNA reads TGTGCCAGCAGCCAGCAGTCGGGAGGGTTCTACAATGAGCAGTTCTTC.

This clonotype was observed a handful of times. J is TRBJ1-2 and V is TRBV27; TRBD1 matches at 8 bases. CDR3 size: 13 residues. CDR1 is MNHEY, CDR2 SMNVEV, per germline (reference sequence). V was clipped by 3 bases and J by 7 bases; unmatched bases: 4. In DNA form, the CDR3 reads TGTGCCAGCAGTTTTCCAGGGGGCACTGGCTACACCTTC. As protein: CASSFPGGTGYTF.

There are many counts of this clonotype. In nucleotides, the CDR3 is TGTGCCAGCAGTTTATCGGGGGCTTCACACACTGGCTACACCTTC. The encoded protein is CASSLSGASHTGYTF. The J gene is TRBJ1-2, the V gene TRBV12-3 or TRBV12-4; tentatively, D is TRBD1 (6 bases). The CDR3 is 15 residues long. Trimming took off 2 bases at V and 7 bases at J, with 17 bases between the two ends.

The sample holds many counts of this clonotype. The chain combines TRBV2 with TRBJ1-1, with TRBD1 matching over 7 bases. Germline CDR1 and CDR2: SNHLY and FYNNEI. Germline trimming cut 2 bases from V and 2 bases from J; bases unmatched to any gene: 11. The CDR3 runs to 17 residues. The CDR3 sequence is CASSEYVRTGPNTEAFF. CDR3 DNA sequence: TGTGCCAGCAGTGAATATGTCCGGACAGGACCAAACACTGAAGCTTTCTTT.

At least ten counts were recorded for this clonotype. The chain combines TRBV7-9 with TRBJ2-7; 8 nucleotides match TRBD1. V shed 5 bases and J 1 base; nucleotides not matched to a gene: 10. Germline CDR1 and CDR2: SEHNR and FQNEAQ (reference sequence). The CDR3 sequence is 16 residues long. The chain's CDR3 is CASSLVPGQESYEQYF. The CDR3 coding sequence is TGTGCCAGCAGCCTAGTGCCGGGACAGGAGTCCTACGAGCAGTACTTC. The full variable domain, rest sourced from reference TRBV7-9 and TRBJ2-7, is DTGVSQNPRHKITKRGQNVTFRCDPISEHNRLYWYRQTLGQGPEFLTYFQNEAQLEKSRLLSDRFSAERPKGSFSTLEIQRTEQGDSAMYLCASSLVPGQESYEQYFGPGTRLTVT.

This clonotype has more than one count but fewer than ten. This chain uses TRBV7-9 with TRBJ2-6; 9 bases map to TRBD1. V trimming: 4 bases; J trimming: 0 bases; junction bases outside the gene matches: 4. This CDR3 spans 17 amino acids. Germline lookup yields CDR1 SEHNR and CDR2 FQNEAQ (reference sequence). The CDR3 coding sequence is TGTGCCAGCAGCTCCGACAGGGGGTCCTCTGGGGCCAACGTCCTGACTTTC. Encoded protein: CASSSDRGSSGANVLTF.

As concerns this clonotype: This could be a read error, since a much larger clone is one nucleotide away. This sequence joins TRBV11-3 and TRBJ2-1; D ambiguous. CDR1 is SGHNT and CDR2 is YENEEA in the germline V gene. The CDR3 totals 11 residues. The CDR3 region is CAISASNEQFF. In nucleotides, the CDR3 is TGTGCCATCAGCGCGAGTAATGAGCAGTTCTTC. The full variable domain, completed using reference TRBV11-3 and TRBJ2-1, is EAGVVQSPRYKIIEKKQPVAFWCNPISGHNTLYWYLQNLGQGPELLIRYENEEAVDDSQLPKDRFSAERLKGVDSTLKIQPAELGDSAVYLCAISASNEQFFGPGTRLTVL.

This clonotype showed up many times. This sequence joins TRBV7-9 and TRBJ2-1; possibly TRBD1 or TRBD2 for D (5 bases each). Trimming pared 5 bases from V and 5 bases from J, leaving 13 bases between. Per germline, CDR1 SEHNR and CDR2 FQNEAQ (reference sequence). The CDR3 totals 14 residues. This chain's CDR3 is CASSPRDGDNEQFF. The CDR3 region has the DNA TGTGCCAGCAGCCCCCGGGACGGAGACAATGAGCAGTTCTTC.

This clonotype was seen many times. The CDR3 loop reads CASSYGRADNEQFF. CDR3 in DNA: TGTGCCAGCAGTTACGGGAGGGCCGACAATGAGCAGTTCTTC. V and J are TRBV6-5 and TRBJ2-1; 7 bases map to TRBD2. The CDR3 length is 14 residues. The J segment lost 5 bases and the V segment lost 2 bases, leaving 3 bases of the junction unmatched. CDR1 and CDR2 from the germline V gene are MNHEY and SVGAGI.

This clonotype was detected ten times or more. CDR3 in DNA: TGTGCCATCAGTGAGCCGGACAGGGAAAAACTGTTTTTT. Amino acids: CAISEPDREKLFF. The chain uses TRBV10-3 and TRBJ1-4; 7 positions agree with TRBD1. Germline V CDR1 and CDR2: ENHRY, SYGVKD. The CDR3 extends over 13 amino acids. Trimming took 2 bases from V and 8 from J; bases not matched to a gene: 2.

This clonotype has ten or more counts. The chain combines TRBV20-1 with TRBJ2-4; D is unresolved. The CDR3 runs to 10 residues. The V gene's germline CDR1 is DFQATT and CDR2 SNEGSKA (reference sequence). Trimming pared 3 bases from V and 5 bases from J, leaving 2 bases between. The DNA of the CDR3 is TGCAGTGCTAGCCAAAACATTCAGTACTTC. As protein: CSASQNIQYF.